This T cell receptor (beta chain) is from a study of blood T cell repertoires in COVID-19. Study-wide context: T cells, B-cell-depleted T cells, or PBMCs supplied cDNA or gDNA.

This clone has more than one count but fewer than ten. Other DNA sequences in the same sample also yield this CDR3. CDR3 size: 15 residues. V dropped 0 bases and J dropped 0 bases, with 7 bases sitting between them. Per germline, CDR1 SGHRS and CDR2 YFSETQ. Libraries were prepared by immunoSEQ multiplex PCR; TCRdb keeps only in-frame clonotypes and omits some of them. The sample has 23,000 or so clones, 94% seen once. The clonotype originates from a woman in her forties or fifties with active COVID-19. Sequencing was done on a sample of peripheral blood. The rearrangement links TRBV5-1 to TRBJ2-1, with a tentative D call TRBD2 (6 bases). Written as DNA, the CDR3 is TGCGCCAGCAGCTTGGACGGGAGCTCCTACAATGAGCAGTTCTTC. Translated: CASSLDGSSYNEQFF. Variable domain in full (rest from reference TRBV5-1 and TRBJ2-1): KAGVTQTPRYLIKTRGQQVTLSCSPISGHRSVSWYQQTPGQGLQFLFEYFSETQRNKGNFPGRFSGRQFSNSRSEMNVSTLELGDSALYLCASSLDGSSYNEQFFGPGTRLTVL.